Here is one T cell receptor beta chain with its context. Its antigen is undetermined. The method was immunoSEQ multiplex PCR; TCRdb's version includes in-frame clones alone and lacks a portion of them. The sample has 1,400,000 or so clones, about 98.5% seen once. CDR3 length: 17 residues. The V end was cut by 3 bases, the J end by 2 bases, with 16 bases between. The germline V gene encodes CDR1 KGHSH and CDR2 LQKENI. The data were taken from a study of shared clonotypes between healthy human individuals. Study results and limitations: Generation probability values for non-shared clonotypes were lower than those for clonotypes shared by all four donors. About 5% of naive CD4 clonotypes were common to a few donors.

Adult Caucasians living in Nashville, Tennessee made up all of the donors. The chain carries TRBV18 and TRBJ2-2, with a weak D call TRBD2 (5 bases). This clonotype originated in a young man in good health. Sequencing input: naive CD4+ T cells sorted from blood. As for subset: CD45RA+ positively selected. CDR3 sequence: CASSPLPGILNTGELFF. The CDR3 DNA follows: TGTGCCAGCTCACCCTTACCGGGAATACTCAACACCGGGGAGCTGTTTTTT.